This TCR beta chain was sequenced for a study of T-cell memory formation after mild COVID-19. Using its own MiXCR run on the 5' RACE reads, TCRdb lists one record per CDR3 protein. The repertoire has tens of thousands of distinct CDR3 sequences, 9% to 15% of them found once; the top ten carry roughly a quarter. As for this clonotype: Its target is not known.

The CDR3 consists of 16 residues. CDR1 and CDR2 from the germline V gene are MNHNY and SVGAGI (reference sequence). Trimming left V 6 bases short and J 2 bases short, with 17 bases between. Study outcomes and limitations: Within pre-infection memory, some responding clones were found, suggesting cross-reactive memory joined. The study found balanced CD4/CD8 in clones contracting day 15 to 85 and a CD4+ lean in later expanders. Contracting CD4+ clones lay largely in CM and EM, with CD8+ ones residing in EMRA.

The chain joins TRBV6-6 to TRBJ1-3; tentative D call: TRBD1 (6 bases). What was sequenced was PBMCs or a T cell subset sorted from them (not recorded which). This TCR derives from a man between 18 and 35 years old who had mild COVID-19 (a few samples of this study predate the infection). Cell type and time point are not known. The chain's CDR3 is CASRLAGANAGNTIYF. The CDR3 nucleotides read TGTGCCAGCAGACTGGCGGGGGCGAACGCTGGAAACACCATATATTTT.